This T cell receptor beta chain was documented in a study of blood T cell repertoires in COVID-19. In the study overall: The United States, Italy and Spain supplied acute and convalescent COVID-19 samples. Sample material is recorded as cDNA or gDNA derived from T cells, B-cell-depleted T cells, or PBMCs.

In the original processing: Using reference gene primer amplification, nucleated cell counts were estimated. Sequencing was performed with immunoSEQ multiplex PCR; in TCRdb, only in-frame clones are kept and a portion is missing. The V and J calls and clone size come from that table; D and trimming were worked out from the DNA. The data show a few hundred thousand clones, roughly 86% seen once. Germline assignment: CDR1 SGHNT and CDR2 YYREEE (reference sequence). The CDR3 contains 16 residues. The V end was cut by 3 bases, the J end by 1 base, with 17 bases between. Sequencing input: peripheral blood. This rearrangement joins TRBV5-4 to TRBJ2-7; no clear D gene. The TCR sequence derives from a woman aged 45 to 65 with acute or convalescent COVID-19. The CDR3 region is CASSSSDMWLSYEQYF. DNA of the CDR3: TGTGCCAGCAGCTCCTCCGACATGTGGCTATCCTACGAGCAGTACTTC.